This is a list of T cell receptor beta chains from one sample in a study of T cell repertoires in cytomegalovirus infection. Each CDR3 protein gets one entry after TCRdb re-called the reads with MiXCR. The sample lists 450,000 to 550,000 distinct CDR3 sequences, about 15% seen once, with about 24% in the top ten. The specimen sequenced was CD8+ T cells from PBMCs. The receptors stem from a human donor in good health (CMV status not recorded). Some clones in this sample may be carry-over from other donors' samples. CDR3s include the opening cysteine and the closing phenylalanine or tryptophan. A D gene is named only where the DNA matches it firmly. Clone size appears in some rows only: once, few, many, or a class for an expanded clone.

-	TRBV20-1	-	TRBJ2-1	TGCAGTGCTAGCGGGCCCCCCCACAATGAGCAGTTCTTC	CSASGPPHNEQFF
TRBD2	TRBV20-1	few	TRBJ2-7	TGCAGTGCTAGGGCCCGGACTAGCGGGAGACACGAGCAGTACTTC	CSARARTSGRHEQYF
-	TRBV5-6	many	TRBJ1-3	TGTGCCAGCAGCTTGGTGGACAGTTTAAGCTCTGGAAACACCATATATTTT	CASSLVDSLSSGNTIYF
-	TRBV27	few	TRBJ1-1	TGTGCCAGCAGTTTATACAAGGGAGCAAACACTGAAGCTTTCTTT	CASSLYKGANTEAFF
-	TRBV9	few	TRBJ2-3	TGTGCCAGCAGCGTAGCCGCAGATACGCAGTATTTT	CASSVAADTQYF
-	TRBV7-9	many	TRBJ1-2	TGTGCCAGCAGCTCCTCTCCTAACTATGGCTACACCTTC	CASSSSPNYGYTF
-	TRBV7-9	many	TRBJ2-4	TGTGCCAGCAGCTTACCGACTAGGTCTGCCAAAAACATTCAGTACTTC	CASSLPTRSAKNIQYF
-	TRBV5-5	-	TRBJ1-1	TGTGCCAGCAGCTTGGACAGGGTGCGGACTGAAGCTTTCTTT	CASSLDRVRTEAFF
TRBD2	TRBV3-1	-	TRBJ2-3	TGTGCCAGCAGCCAATTGTACGGTAGCGGGTTCGAAAGCACAGATACGCAGTATTTT	CASSQLYGSGFESTDTQYF
-	TRBV10-3	-	TRBJ2-3	TGTGCCATCAGTGAGGTTGCGGGGATTAGCACAGATACGCAGTATTTT	CAISEVAGISTDTQYF
-	TRBV5-5	few	TRBJ1-2	TGTGCCAGCACCGGGACTCCAGGCTATGGCTACACCTTC	CASTGTPGYGYTF
-	TRBV6-1	-	TRBJ1-1	TGTGCCAGCAGTTCCGGGTCCTACACTGAAGCTTTCTTT	CASSSGSYTEAFF
TRBD1	TRBV2	many	TRBJ1-6	TGTGCCAGCACTACAGGGGGCCGGAATTCACCCCTCCACTTT	CASTTGGRNSPLHF
-	TRBV6-1	many	TRBJ2-3	TGTGCCAGCAGTGAAGGGGGGGCCTGGGCAGATACGCAGTATTTT	CASSEGGAWADTQYF
TRBD1	TRBV20-1	-	TRBJ2-5	TGCAGTGCTCTACGGACAGGAGAAAGAAAAGAGACCCAGTACTTC	CSALRTGERKETQYF
-	TRBV24-1	-	TRBJ2-2	TGTGCCACCAGTCGGACTGCTACCGGGGAGCTGTTTTTT	CATSRTATGELFF
-	TRBV7-9	few	TRBJ2-1	TGTGCCAGCAGCTTAGGAGGGGGGGTAACCGACAATGAGCAGTTCTTC	CASSLGGGVTDNEQFF
-	TRBV6-1	-	TRBJ2-7	TGTGCCAGCAGAAGCCGGGACCACTACGAGCAGTACTTC	CASRSRDHYEQYF
-	TRBV15	few	TRBJ2-4	TGTGCCACCAGCATTAGTCGAGGGGACATTCAGTACTTC	CATSISRGDIQYF
-	TRBV7-3	-	TRBJ1-5	TGTGCCAGCAGCTTAACGCCAGGGTTGGGCAATCAGCCCCAGCATTTT	CASSLTPGLGNQPQHF
-	TRBV5-1	few	TRBJ1-4	TGCGCCAGCAGCTTGACAGGCTTTAATGAAAAACTGTTTTTT	CASSLTGFNEKLFF
-	TRBV12-3/TRBV12-4	many	TRBJ1-5	TGTGCCAGCAGTTTAGGAAAGGACCAGCCCCAGCATTTT	CASSLGKDQPQHF
TRBD1	TRBV27	-	TRBJ2-7	TGTGCCAGCAGCCGGACAGGGGGTGGACCCGAGCAGTACTTC	CASSRTGGGPEQYF
-	TRBV7-9	many	TRBJ2-7	TGTGCCAGCAGCTCTGGGGCCTACGAGCAGTACTTC	CASSSGAYEQYF
-	TRBV19	-	TRBJ1-5	TGTGCCAGTAGTATTAGGCCTCGTCGGCAGGGGCCCCGTAGCAATCAGCCCCAGCATTTT	CASSIRPRRQGPRSNQPQHF
-	TRBV4-2	-	TRBJ1-1	TGTGCCAGCAGCCAAGCGACACCGAACACTGAAGCTTTCTTT	CASSQATPNTEAFF
-	TRBV11-2	many	TRBJ2-2	TGTGCCAGCAGCTTAGTACGGGGTGGAGCCGGGGAGCTGTTTTTT	CASSLVRGGAGELFF
-	TRBV6-2/TRBV6-3	many	TRBJ2-1	TGTGCCAGCACCCACTTAGCCTACTCCTACAATGAGCAGTTCTTC	CASTHLAYSYNEQFF
TRBD1	TRBV28	many	TRBJ2-7	TGTGCCAGCAGGGCGGACAGGTCTTCCTACGAGCAGTACTTC	CASRADRSSYEQYF
TRBD1	TRBV10-3	few	TRBJ1-2	TGTGCCATCAGTGGGTCCGGGACAGGGGGAATTAACTATGGCTACACCTTC	CAISGSGTGGINYGYTF
TRBD1	TRBV27	many	TRBJ1-1	TGTGCCAGCAGGTACAGGGGAGAAGCTTTCTTT	CASRYRGEAFF
TRBD2	TRBV11-2	many	TRBJ2-7	TGTGCCAGCAGCTCGGCTAGCGGGGTCACCTACGAGCAGTACTTC	CASSSASGVTYEQYF
TRBD2	TRBV3-1	-	TRBJ2-5	TGTGCCAGCAGCCAATTGGAGGACGGGGGGGAGACCCAGTACTTC	CASSQLEDGGETQYF
-	TRBV10-3	many	TRBJ2-1	TGTGCCATCAGTGAGTCCGGGACCTACAATGAGCAGTTCTTC	CAISESGTYNEQFF
-	TRBV7-8	many	TRBJ2-5	TGTGCCAGCACCCCCTGGGGGGGGGGCCTCGAGACCCAGTACTTC	CASTPWGGGLETQYF